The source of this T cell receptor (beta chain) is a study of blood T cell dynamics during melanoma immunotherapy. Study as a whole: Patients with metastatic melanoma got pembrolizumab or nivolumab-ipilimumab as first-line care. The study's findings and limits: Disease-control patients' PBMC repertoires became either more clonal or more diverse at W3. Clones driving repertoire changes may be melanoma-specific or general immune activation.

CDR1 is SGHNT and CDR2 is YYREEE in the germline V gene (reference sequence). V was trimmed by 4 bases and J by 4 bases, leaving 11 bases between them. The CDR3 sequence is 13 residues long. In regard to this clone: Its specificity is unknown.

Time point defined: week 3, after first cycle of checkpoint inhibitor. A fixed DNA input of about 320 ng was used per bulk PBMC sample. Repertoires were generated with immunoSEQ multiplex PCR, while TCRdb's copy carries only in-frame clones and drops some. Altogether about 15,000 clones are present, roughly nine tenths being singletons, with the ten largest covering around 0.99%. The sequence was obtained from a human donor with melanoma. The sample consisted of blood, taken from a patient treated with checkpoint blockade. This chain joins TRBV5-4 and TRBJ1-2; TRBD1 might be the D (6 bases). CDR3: CASSMDSSYGYTF. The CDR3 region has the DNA TGTGCCAGCAGCATGGACAGTTCCTATGGCTACACCTTC.